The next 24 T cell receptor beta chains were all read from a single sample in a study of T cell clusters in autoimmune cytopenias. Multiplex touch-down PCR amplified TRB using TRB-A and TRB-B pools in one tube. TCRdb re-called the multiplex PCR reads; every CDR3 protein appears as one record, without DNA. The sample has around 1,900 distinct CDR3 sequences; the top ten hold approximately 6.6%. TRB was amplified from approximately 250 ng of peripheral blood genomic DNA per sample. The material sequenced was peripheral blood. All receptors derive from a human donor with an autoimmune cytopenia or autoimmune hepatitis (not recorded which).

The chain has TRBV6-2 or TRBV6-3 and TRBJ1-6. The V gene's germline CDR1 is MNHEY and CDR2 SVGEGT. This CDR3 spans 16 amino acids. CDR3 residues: CASSFGGQRNNSPLHF.

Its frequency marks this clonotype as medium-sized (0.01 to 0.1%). CDR3 in amino acids: CASKTGIAKNIQYF. The chain joins TRBV6-6 to TRBJ2-4; TCRdb calls TRBD1, which cannot be checked without DNA. The length of the CDR3 is 14 residues. The germline V gene has CDR1 MNHNY and CDR2 SVGAGI (reference sequence).

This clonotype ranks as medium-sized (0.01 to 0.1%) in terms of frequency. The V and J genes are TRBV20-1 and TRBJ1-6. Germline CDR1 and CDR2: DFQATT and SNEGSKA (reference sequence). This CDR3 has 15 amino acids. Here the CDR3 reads CSARVGDFPNSPLHF.

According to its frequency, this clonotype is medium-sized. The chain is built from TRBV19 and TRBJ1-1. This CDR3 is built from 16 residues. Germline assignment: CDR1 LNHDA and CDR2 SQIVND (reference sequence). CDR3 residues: CASSITAAWVNTEAFF.

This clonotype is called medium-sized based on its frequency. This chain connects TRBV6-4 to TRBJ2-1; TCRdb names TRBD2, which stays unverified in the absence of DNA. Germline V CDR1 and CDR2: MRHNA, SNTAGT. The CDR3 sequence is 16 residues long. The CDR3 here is CASSESSGGSYNEQFF.

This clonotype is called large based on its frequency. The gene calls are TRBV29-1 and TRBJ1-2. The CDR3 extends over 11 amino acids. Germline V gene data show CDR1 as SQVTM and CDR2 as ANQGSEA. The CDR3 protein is CSANTLYGYTF. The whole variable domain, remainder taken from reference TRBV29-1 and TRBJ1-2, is SAVISQKPSRDICQRGTSLTIQCQVDSQVTMMFWYRQQPGQSLTLIATANQGSEATYESGFVIDKFPISRPNLTFSTLTVSNMSPEDSSIYLCSANTLYGYTFGSGTRLTVV.

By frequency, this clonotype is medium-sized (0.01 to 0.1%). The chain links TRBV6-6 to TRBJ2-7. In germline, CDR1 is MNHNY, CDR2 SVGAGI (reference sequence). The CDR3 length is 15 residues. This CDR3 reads CASSYSSGHSYEQYF.

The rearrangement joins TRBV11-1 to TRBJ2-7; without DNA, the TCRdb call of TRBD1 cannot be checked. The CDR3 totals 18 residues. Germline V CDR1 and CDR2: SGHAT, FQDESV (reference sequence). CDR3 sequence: CASTPTLSPPRATYEQYF. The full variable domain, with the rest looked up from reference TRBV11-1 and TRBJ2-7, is EAEVAQSPRYKITEKSQAVAFWCDPISGHATLYWYRQILGQGPELLVQFQDESVVDDSQLPKDRFSAERLKGVDSTLKIQPAELGDSAMYLCASTPTLSPPRATYEQYFGPGTRLTVT.

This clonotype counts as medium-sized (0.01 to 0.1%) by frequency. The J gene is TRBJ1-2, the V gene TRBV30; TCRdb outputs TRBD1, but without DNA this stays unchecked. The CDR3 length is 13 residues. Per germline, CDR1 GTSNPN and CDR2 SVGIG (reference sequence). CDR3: CAWQRDRPSGYTF.

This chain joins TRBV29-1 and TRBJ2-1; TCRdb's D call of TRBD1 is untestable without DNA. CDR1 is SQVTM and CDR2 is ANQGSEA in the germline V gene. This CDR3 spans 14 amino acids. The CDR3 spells CSVVGGSSYNEQFF.

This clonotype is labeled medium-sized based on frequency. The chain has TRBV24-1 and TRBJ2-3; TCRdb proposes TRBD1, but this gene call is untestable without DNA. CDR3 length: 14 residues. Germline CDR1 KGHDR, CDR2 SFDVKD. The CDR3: CATSDQGRTDTQYF.

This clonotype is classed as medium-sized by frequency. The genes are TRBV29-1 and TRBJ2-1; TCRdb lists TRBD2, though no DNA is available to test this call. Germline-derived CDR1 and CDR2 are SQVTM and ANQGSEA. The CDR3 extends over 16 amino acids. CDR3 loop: CSVTPEGAGGPYEQFF.

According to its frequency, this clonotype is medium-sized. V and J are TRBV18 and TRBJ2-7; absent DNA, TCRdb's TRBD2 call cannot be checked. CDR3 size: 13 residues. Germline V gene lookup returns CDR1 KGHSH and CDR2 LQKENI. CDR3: CASSPWRENEQYF.

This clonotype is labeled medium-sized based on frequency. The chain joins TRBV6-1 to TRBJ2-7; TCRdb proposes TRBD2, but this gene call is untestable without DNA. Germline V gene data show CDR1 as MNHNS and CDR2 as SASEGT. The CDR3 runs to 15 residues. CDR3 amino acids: CASTGNSQDSYEQYF.

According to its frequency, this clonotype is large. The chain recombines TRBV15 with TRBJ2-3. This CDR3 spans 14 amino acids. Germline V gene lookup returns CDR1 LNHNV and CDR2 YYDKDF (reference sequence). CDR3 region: CATQRDRGTDTQYF.

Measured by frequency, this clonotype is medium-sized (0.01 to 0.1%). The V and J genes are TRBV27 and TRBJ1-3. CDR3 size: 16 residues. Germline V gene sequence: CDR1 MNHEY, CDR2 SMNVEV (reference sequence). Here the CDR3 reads CASSLGAGPSGNTIYF.

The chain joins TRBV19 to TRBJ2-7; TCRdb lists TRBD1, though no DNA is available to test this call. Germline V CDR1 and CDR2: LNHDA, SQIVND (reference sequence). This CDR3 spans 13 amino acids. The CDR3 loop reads CASSRGPNYEQYF.

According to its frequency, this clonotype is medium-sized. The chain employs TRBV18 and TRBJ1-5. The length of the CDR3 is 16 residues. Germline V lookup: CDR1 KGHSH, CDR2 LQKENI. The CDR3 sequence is CASSPLGRAENQPQHF.

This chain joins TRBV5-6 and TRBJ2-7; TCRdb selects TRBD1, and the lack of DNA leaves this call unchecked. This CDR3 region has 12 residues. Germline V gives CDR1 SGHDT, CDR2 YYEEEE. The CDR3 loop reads CASSLGGGEQYF.

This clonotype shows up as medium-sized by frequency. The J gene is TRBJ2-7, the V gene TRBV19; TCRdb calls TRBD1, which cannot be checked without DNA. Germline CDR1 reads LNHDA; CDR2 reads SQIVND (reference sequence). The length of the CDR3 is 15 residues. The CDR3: CASSIATGTDYEQYF.

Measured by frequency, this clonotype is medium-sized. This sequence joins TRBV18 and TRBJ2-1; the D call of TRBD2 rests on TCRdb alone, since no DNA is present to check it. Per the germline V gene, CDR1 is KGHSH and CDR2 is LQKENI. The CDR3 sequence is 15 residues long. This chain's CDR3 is CASSRGRIREAEQFF.

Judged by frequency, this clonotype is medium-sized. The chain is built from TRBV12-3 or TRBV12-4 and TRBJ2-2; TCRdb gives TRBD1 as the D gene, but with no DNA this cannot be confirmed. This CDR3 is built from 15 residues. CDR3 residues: CASSLGGSNTGELFF.

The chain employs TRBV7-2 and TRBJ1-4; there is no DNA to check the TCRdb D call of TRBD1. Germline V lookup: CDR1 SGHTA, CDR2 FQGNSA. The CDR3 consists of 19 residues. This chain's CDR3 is CASSAGQGASLATNEKLFF.

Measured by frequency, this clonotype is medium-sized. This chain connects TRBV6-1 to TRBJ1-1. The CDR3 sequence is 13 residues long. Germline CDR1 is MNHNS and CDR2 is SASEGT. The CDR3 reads CASREQLNTEAFF.